The clone carrying this TCR beta chain was recorded a few times. This sample is part of a study of cytomegalovirus exposure and HLA in healthy donors. Repertoires were generated with immunoSEQ multiplex PCR, while TCRdb's copy carries only in-frame clones and drops some. The sample gives roughly 60,000 clones, roughly 90% of which show up once; approximately 2% is in the top ten. The receptor's source is a woman between 25 and 40 years old in good health and CMV-seronegative. Sample: PBMCs.

As DNA, the CDR3 is TGTGCCAGCAGCTTATGGTCCGGGACCGGGGAGCTGTTTTTT. This translates into CASSLWSGTGELFF. The chain joins TRBV7-2 to TRBJ2-2; D gene ambiguous. The CDR3 covers 14 residues. V shed 2 bases and J shed 5 bases, with 9 bases lying between them. CDR1 and CDR2 (germline): SGHTA, FQGNSA.